The clone carrying this T cell receptor (beta chain) was recorded many times. The antigen remains unidentified. Molecular barcoding with unique molecular identifiers was used for the TCRbeta library. TCRdb analysed the PCR reads with MiXCR anew, one entry per CDR3 protein. In the table there are tens of thousands of distinct CDR3 sequences, approximately 9.2% of which are singletons. Germline V gives CDR1 MNHEY, CDR2 SMNVEV (reference sequence). The CDR3 runs to 14 residues. Trimming left V 3 bases short and J 4 bases short, with 9 bases between. This sample was taken from a study of T-cell reconstitution after alpha-beta-depleted transplantation in children. Findings of the study overall: Expanded clones from the graft, numbering several hundred, reportedly supplied alpha-beta T cells about two months after transplant.

Sequences were derived from PBMCs, mostly from graft donor cells, sampled 60 days after TCRalphabeta/CD19-depleted stem cell transplant. The V call is TRBV27, the J call TRBJ2-2, with a possible D match to TRBD1 (6 bases). The source is a male patient aged 2 to 9 who had a stem cell transplant for chronic granulomatous disease, so the T cells may come from the graft donor. CDR3 DNA sequence: TGTGCCAGCAGTTTGGGGGACATCACCGGGGAGCTGTTTTTT. This sequence encodes CASSLGDITGELFF.